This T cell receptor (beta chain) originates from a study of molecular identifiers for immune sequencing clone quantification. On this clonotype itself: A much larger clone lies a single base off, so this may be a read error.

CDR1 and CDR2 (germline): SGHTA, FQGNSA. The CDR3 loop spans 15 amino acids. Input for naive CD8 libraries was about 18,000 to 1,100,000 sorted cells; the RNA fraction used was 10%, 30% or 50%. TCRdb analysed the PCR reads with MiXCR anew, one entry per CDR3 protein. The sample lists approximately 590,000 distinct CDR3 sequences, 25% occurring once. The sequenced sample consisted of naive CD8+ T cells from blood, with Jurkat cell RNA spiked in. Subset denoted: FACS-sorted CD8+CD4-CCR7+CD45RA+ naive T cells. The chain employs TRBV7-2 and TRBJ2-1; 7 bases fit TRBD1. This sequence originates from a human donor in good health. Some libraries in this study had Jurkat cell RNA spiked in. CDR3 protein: CASSSTGFDYNEEFF. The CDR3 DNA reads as TGTGCCAGCAGCTCGACAGGGTTTGACTACAATGAGGAGTTCTTC.